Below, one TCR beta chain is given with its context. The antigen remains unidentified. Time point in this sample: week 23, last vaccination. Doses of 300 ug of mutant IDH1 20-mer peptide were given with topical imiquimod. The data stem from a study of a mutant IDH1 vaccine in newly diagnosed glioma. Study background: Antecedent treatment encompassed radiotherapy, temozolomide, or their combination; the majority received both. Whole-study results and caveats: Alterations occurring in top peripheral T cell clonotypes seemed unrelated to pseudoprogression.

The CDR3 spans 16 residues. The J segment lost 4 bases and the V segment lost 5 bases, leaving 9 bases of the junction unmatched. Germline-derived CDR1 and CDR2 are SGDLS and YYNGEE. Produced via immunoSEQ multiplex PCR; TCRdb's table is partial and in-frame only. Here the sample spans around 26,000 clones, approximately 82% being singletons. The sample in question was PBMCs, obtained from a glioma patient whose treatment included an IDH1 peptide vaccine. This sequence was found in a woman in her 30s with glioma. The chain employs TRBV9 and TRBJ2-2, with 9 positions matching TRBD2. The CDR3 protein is CASSGGAGGTTGELFF. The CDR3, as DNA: TGTGCCAGCAGTGGGGGAGCGGGGGGCACCACCGGGGAGCTGTTTTTT.